This T cell receptor (beta chain) originates from a study of shared clonotypes between healthy human individuals. Study observations and caveats: Donor clonotype sharing was expected to depend on sequencing depth. Naive CD4 clonotypes overlapped across a handful of donors at around 5%.

Only CD45RO-negative cells positively selected for CCR7 counted as naive CD8 cells, so terminally differentiated effector memory CD45RA+ cells were excluded. J gave up 3 bases and V 6 bases, and 11 bases lay outside the gene matches. The germline V gene has CDR1 MGHRA and CDR2 YSYEKL. The CDR3 covers 15 residues. Details on this clone: Its antigen is undetermined.

This table comes from immunoSEQ multiplex PCR, and its TCRdb copy is limited to in-frame clones, with some not included. The table shows about 2 million clones, with about 95% occurring only once. Sequencing input: naive CD8+ T cells sorted from blood. The receptor's source is a man between 18 and 35 years old in good health. V usage is TRBV4-1 and J usage is TRBJ2-7; TRBD1 aligns across 7 bases. CDR3 amino acids: CASSYRDSNFYEQYF. The DNA of the CDR3 is TGCGCCAGCAGTTACCGGGACAGCAATTTCTACGAGCAGTACTTC.